The source of this T cell receptor (beta chain) is a study of CD8 T cells in Susac syndrome (dated by TCRdb to about 2019). Background for the entire study: Repertoire sequencing was used to test whether CD8+ T cell activation and differentiation in Susac syndrome was antigen driven. The clonality of the CD8+ T cell repertoire was compared across 12 healthy donors, roughly 14 Susac syndrome patients and around 15 multiple sclerosis patients.

Study-wide conclusions, independent of this receptor: The number of individuals in the TCR sequencing and HLA analysis was recognized as being relatively small.

RNA was extracted using the RNeasy kit, and roughly 0.5 to 1 microgram was reverse transcribed with random hexamers. The immunoSEQ multiplex PCR assay, which covers 54 Vbeta and 13 Jbeta segments, was used to amplify TCR beta CDR3 regions. PCR amplification bias was corrected using a synthetic template baseline for primer optimization and computational correction. In the paper's pipeline: Reads were annotated to V, D and J genes according to IMGT and were analyzed with immunoSEQ Analyzer, with only productive sequences retained. Clonality was computed as one minus Shannon entropy normalized by log2 of the number of productive unique sequences. For each patient and control, public and private clones were evaluated among the 100 most prevalent clones. A clone was defined as Susac-specific if it was absent from the healthy and MS cohorts, from some 980 published viral clones and from other ImmuneACCESS disease sequences. TCRdb redid the processing of the public reads, applying fastp at Q25 and MiXCR, and retained in-frame beta chains. Merged by CDR3 protein, the rows form single entries marked with the most common genes and DNA. V and J calls and clone size were set by TCRdb, not the authors. In this sample the table shows 200,000 or so distinct CDR3 sequences, around nine tenths of which occur a single time. Together, the top ten hold less than 0.15% of the sample.

A word on this clonotype: This receptor's antigen is unknown. No base-level quality is on record; no much larger clone is a single base apart.

High-throughput TCR beta sequencing profiled peripheral blood CD8+ and CD4+ T cells from healthy donors, Susac syndrome patients and multiple sclerosis patients. Multiple sclerosis controls were treatment-naive patients with stable or active relapsing-remitting disease fulfilling revised McDonald criteria. Bulk CD8+ and CD4+ T cells were purified magnetically by negative isolation, whereas CD8+ TEMRA cells were enriched by FACS. Blood was drawn into EDTA tubes, processed within 24 hours, and PBMCs were isolated by density gradient centrifugation. PBMCs intended for TCR sequencing were frozen in liquid nitrogen and were later thawed in a 37 degrees C water bath. The sorted or isolated CD4+, CD8+ and CD8+ TEMRA cells had a purity of 90% or higher. After removal of 3 bases from V and 0 bases from J, the junction retains 2 bases not matched to a gene. Spanning cysteine to phenylalanine, the CDR3 consists of 15 amino acids. Only CDR3 DNA remains: 45 bases, in frame from the first base. The germline V gene (reference sequence) specifies LGHDT as CDR1 and YNNKEL as CDR2.

Material: CD8+ T cells from PBMCs. The TCR was taken from a human donor with multiple sclerosis. Rearrangement joined TRBV3-1 to TRBJ2-3; 8 bases in the middle match TRBD2. The base sequence is TGTGCCAGCAGCCACATAGCGGGGAGCACAGATACGCAGTATTTT. It specifies CASSHIAGSTDTQYF.